The entry below describes one TCR beta chain. Here immunoSEQ multiplex PCR was the method, and the copy in TCRdb shows in-frame clones only, minus some. The sample includes about 330,000 clones, 65% to 90% seen only once; the top ten take around 6.9%. The sample originates from a study of blood T cell repertoires in COVID-19. Overall study context: Some COVID-19 samples were acute and others convalescent; all came from the United States, Italy and Spain. PBMCs, B-cell-depleted T cells, or T cells were the source of the cDNA or gDNA that made up the material.

CDR3 length equals 15 residues. Trimming stripped 2 bases from V and 6 bases from J, with 16 bases between. The germline gives CDR1 SGHTA, CDR2 FQGNSA. The chain recombines TRBV7-2 with TRBJ1-1, with D maybe TRBD1 (6 bases). This clonotype was sampled from a human donor in a cohort sampled during active COVID-19. The sample taken for sequencing was peripheral blood. For the CDR3, the DNA is TGTGCCAGCAGCTTACGTACTTTCAGGGGATCTGAAGCTTTCTTT. This gives the protein CASSLRTFRGSEAFF. The whole variable domain, remainder taken from reference TRBV7-2 and TRBJ1-1, is GAGVSQSPSNKVTEKGKDVELRCDPISGHTALYWYRQSLGQGLEFLIYFQGNSAPDKSGLPSDRFSAERTGGSVSTLTIQRTQQEDSAVYLCASSLRTFRGSEAFFGQGTRLTVV.